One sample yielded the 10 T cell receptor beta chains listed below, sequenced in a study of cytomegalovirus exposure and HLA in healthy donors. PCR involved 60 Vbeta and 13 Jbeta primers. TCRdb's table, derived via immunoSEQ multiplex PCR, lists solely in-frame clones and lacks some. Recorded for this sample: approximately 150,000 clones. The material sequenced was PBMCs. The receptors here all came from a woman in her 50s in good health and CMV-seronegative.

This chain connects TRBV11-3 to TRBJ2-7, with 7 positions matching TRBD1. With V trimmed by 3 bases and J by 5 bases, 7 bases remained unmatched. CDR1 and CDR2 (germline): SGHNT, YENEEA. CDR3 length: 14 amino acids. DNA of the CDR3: TGTGCCAGCAGCTTGACAGGGTCCATCAACGAGCAGTACTTC. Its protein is CASSLTGSINEQYF.

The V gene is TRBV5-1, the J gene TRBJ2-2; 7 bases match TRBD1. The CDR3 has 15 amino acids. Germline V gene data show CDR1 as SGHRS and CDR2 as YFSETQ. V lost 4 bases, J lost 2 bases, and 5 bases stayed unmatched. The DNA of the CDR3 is TGCGCCAGCAGCCATGGGACAGACAACACCGGGGAGCTGTTTTTT. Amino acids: CASSHGTDNTGELFF. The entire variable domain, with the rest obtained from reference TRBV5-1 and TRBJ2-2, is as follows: KAGVTQTPRYLIKTRGQQVTLSCSPISGHRSVSWYQQTPGQGLQFLFEYFSETQRNKGNFPGRFSGRQFSNSRSEMNVSTLELGDSALYLCASSHGTDNTGELFFGEGSRLTVL.

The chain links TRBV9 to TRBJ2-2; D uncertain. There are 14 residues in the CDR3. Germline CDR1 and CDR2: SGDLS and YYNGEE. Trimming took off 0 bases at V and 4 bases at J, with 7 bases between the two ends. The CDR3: CASSVEALTGELFF. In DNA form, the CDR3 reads TGTGCCAGCAGCGTAGAAGCCCTCACCGGGGAGCTGTTTTTT.

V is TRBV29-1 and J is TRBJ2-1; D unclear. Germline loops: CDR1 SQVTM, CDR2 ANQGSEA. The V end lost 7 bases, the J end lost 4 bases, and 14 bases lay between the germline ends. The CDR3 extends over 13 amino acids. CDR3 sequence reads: CSDRVYNYNEQFF. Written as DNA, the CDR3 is TGCAGCGACCGGGTATACAATTACAATGAGCAGTTCTTC.

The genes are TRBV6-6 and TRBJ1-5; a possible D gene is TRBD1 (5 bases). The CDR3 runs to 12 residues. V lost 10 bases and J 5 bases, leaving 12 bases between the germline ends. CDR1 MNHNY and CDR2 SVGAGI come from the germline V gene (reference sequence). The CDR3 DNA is TGTGCCATTGGACAAAGCGATCAGCCCCAGCATTTT. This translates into CAIGQSDQPQHF.

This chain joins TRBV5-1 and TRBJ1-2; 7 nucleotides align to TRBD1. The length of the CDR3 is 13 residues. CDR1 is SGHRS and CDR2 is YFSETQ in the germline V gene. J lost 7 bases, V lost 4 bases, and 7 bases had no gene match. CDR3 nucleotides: TGCGCCAGCAGCCCACAGGGACAGCCTGGCTACACCTTC. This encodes CASSPQGQPGYTF.

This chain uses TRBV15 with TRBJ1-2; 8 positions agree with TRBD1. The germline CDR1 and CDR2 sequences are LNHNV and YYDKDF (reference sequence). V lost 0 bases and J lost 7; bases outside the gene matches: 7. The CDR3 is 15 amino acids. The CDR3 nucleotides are TGTGCCACCAGCAGAGATCACGCAGGGGGCCGTGGCTACACCTTC. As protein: CATSRDHAGGRGYTF.

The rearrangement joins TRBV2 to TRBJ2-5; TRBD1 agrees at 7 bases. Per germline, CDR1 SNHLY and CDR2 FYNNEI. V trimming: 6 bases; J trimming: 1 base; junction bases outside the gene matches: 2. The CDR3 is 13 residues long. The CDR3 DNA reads TGTGCCAGCAGCGGGACAGTCCAAGAGACCCAGTACTTC. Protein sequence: CASSGTVQETQYF.

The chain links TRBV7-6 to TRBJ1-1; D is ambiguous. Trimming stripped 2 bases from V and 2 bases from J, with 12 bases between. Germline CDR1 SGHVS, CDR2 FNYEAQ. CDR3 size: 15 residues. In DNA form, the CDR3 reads TGTGCCAGCAGCTTAAATCGGGTACCTAACACTGAAGCTTTCTTT. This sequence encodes CASSLNRVPNTEAFF.

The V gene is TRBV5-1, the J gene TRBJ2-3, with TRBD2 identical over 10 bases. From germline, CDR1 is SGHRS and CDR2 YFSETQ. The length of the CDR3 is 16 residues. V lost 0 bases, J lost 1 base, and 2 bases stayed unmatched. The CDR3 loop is CASSLATSGGTDTQYF. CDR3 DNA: TGCGCCAGCAGCTTGGCTACTAGCGGGGGCACAGATACGCAGTATTTT.